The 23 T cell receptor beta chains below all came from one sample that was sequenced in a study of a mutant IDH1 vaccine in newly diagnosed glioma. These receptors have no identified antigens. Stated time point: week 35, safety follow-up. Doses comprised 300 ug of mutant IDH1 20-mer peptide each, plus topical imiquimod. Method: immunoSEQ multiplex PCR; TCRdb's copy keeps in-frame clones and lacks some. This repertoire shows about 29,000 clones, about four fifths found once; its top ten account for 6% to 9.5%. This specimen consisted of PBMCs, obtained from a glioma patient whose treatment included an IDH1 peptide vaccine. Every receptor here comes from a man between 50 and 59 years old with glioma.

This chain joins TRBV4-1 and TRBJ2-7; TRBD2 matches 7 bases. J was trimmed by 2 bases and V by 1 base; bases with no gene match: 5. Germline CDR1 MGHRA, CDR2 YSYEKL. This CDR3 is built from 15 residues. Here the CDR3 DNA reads TGCGCCAGCAGCCAAGTGGGAGGGCTTCCCTACGAGCAGTACTTC. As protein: CASSQVGGLPYEQYF.

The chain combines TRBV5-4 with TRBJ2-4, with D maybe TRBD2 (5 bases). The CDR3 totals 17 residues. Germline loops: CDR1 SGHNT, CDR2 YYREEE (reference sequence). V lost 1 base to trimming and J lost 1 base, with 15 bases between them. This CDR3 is CASSLRGVGHAKNIQYF. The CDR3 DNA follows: TGTGCCAGCAGCTTGCGGGGTGTAGGGCATGCCAAAAACATTCAGTACTTC.

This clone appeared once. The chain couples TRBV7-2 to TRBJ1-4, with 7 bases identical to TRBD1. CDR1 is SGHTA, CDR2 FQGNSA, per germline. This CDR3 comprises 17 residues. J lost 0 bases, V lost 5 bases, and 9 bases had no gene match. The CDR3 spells CASSLRGYGATNEKLFF. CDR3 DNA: TGTGCCAGCAGCCTCAGGGGGTACGGAGCAACTAATGAAAAACTGTTTTTT.

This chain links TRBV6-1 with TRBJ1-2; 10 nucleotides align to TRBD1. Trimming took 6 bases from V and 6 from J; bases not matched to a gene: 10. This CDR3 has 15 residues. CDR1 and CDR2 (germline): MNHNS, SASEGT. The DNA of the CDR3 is TGTGCCAGCAGCCAGACAGGGGGCAGTTCCGATGGCTACACCTTC. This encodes CASSQTGGSSDGYTF.

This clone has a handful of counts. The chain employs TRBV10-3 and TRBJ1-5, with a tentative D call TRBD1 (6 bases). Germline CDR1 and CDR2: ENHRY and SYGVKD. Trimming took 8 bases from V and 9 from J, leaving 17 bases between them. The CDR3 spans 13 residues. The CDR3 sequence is CAIGWGQNWPQHF. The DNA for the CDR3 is TGTGCCATCGGGTGGGGGCAGAATTGGCCCCAGCATTTT.

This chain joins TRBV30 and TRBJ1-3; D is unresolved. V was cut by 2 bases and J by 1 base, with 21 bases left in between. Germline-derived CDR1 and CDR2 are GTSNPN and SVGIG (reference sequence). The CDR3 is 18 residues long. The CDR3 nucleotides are TGTGCCTGGAGTCTCGGTTTTAAGCGCGGCCTTTCTGGAAACACCATATATTTT. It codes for CAWSLGFKRGLSGNTIYF.

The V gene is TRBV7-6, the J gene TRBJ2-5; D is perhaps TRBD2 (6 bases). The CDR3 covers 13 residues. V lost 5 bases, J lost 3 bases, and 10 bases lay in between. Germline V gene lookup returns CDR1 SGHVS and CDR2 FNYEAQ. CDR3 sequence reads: CASSRWREETQYF. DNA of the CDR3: TGTGCCAGCAGCCGATGGAGGGAAGAGACCCAGTACTTC.

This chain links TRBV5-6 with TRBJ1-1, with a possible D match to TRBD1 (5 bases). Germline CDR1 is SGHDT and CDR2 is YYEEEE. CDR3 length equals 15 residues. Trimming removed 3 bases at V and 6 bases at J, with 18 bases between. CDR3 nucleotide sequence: TGTGCCAGCAGCTCTGTGAGGGAGGGGCCCGCTGAAGCTTTCTTT. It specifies CASSSVREGPAEAFF.

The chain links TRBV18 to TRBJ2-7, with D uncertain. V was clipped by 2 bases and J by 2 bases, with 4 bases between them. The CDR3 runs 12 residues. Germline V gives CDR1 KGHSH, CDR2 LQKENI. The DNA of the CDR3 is TGTGCCAGCTCACCAAGTACCTACGAGCAGTACTTC. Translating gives CASSPSTYEQYF.

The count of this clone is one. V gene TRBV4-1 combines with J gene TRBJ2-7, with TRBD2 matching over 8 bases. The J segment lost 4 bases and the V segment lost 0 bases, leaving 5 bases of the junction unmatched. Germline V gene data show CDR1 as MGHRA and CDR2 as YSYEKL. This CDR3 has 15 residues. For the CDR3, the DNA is TGCGCCAGCAGCCAAGAGCGGGGGGAGGGATACGAGCAGTACTTC. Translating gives CASSQERGEGYEQYF.

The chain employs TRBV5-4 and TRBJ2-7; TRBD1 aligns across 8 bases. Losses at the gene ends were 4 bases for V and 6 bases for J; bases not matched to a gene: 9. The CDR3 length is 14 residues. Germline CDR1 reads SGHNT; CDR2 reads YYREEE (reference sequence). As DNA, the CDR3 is TGTGCCAGCAGCCCCCGACAGGGGTTTGGCGAGCAGTACTTC. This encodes CASSPRQGFGEQYF.

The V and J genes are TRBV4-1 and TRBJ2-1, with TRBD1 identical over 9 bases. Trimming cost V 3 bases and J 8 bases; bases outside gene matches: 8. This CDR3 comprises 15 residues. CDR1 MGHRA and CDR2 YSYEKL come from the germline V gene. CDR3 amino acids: CASSQEGQGTYEQFF. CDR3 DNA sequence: TGCGCCAGCAGCCAGGAGGGACAGGGCACCTATGAGCAGTTCTTC.

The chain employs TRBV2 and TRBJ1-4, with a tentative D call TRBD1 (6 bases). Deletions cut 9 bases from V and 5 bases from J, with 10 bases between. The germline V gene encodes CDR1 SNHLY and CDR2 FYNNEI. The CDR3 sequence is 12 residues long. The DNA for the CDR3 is TGTGCCAGAGGGGGTCGGAATGAAAAACTGTTTTTT. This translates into CARGGRNEKLFF.

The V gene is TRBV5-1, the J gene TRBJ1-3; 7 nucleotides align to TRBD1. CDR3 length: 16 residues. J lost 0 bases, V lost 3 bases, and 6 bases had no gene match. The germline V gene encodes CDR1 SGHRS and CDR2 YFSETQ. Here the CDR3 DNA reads TGCGCCAGCAGCTCAGGACAGGCCCTCTCTGGAAACACCATATATTTT. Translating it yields CASSSGQALSGNTIYF.

CDR3 DNA: TGCGCCAGCAGCCCCGACCCGGGCAATGAGCAGTTCTTC. Encoded protein: CASSPDPGNEQFF. The chain uses TRBV5-1 and TRBJ2-1; D is unclear. CDR1 and CDR2 from the germline V gene are SGHRS and YFSETQ. This CDR3 contains 13 residues. Trimming took off 4 bases at V and 6 bases at J, with 11 bases between the two ends. The whole variable domain, remainder taken from reference TRBV5-1 and TRBJ2-1, is KAGVTQTPRYLIKTRGQQVTLSCSPISGHRSVSWYQQTPGQGLQFLFEYFSETQRNKGNFPGRFSGRQFSNSRSEMNVSTLELGDSALYLCASSPDPGNEQFFGPGTRLTVL.

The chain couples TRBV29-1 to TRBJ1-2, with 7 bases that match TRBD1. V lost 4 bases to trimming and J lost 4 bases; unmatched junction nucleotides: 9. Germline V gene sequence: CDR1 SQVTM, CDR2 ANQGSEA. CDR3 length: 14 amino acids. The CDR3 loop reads CSVGFQGDIYGYTF. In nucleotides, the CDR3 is TGCAGCGTTGGATTCCAGGGGGACATCTATGGCTACACCTTC.

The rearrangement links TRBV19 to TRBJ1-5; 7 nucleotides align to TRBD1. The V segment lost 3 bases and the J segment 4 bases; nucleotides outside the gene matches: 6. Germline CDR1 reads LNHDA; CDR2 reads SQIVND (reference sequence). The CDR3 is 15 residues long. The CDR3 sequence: CASSIGGTVNQPQHF. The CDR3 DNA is TGTGCCAGTAGTATTGGAGGGACAGTGAATCAGCCCCAGCATTTT.

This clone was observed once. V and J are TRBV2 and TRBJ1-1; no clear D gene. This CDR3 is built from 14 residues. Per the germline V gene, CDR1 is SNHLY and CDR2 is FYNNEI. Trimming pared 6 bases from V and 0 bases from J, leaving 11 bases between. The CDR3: CASSGQGMNTEAFF. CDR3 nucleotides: TGTGCCAGCAGCGGCCAAGGGATGAACACTGAAGCTTTCTTT.

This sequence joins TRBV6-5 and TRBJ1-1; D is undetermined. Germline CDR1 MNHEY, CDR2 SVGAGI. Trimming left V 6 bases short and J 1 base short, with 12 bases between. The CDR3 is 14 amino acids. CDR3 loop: CASSRPGQNTEAFF. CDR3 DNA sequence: TGTGCCAGCAGCCGGCCAGGTCAGAACACTGAAGCTTTCTTT.

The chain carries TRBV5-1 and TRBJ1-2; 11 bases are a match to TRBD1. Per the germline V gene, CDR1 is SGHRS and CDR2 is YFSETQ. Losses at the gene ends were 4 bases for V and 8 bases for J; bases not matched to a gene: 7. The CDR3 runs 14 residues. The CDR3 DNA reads TGCGCCAGCAGCGGAGGACAGGGGGCTTGGGGCTACACCTTC. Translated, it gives CASSGGQGAWGYTF.

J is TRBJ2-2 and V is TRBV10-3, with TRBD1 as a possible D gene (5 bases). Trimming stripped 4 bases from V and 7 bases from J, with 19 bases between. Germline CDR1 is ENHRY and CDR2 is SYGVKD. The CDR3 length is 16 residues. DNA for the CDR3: TGTGCCATCAGTGGTAGTCAGGGAAACGGGTTCGGGGAGCTGTTTTTT. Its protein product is CAISGSQGNGFGELFF.

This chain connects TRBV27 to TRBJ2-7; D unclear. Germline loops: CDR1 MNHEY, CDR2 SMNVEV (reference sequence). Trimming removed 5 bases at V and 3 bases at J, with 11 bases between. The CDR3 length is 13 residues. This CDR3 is CASSVRVFYEQYF. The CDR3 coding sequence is TGTGCCAGCAGTGTCCGGGTTTTCTACGAGCAGTACTTC.

CDR3 bases: TGCGCCAGCAGCCAACCGGGACAGCAGAGGGCCGGGGCCAACGTCCTGACTTTC. Translation gives CASSQPGQQRAGANVLTF. V gene TRBV4-1 combines with J gene TRBJ2-6; 7 bases match TRBD1. The CDR3 runs 18 residues. Germline-derived CDR1 and CDR2 are MGHRA and YSYEKL. V shed 2 bases, J shed 4 bases, and the junction held 11 bases outside the gene matches.